This T cell receptor (beta chain) was recorded in a study of blood T cell repertoires in COVID-19. Turning to the study itself: COVID-19 samples, acute and convalescent, were from the United States, Italy and Spain.

Profiled with immunoSEQ multiplex PCR; TCRdb holds only in-frame clones, not every one. The data hold about 200,000 clones, with approximately 80% observed a single time. V was pared by 0 bases and J by 6 bases, with 16 bases between. Germline-derived CDR1 and CDR2 are SGHDN and FVKESK. This CDR3 is 16 amino acids long. The origin of this receptor is a man aged 55 to 70 with COVID-19, enrolled during active disease. Sequenced: peripheral blood. This chain connects TRBV14 to TRBJ2-3, with unresolved D. This CDR3 is CASSQDLNINGDTQYF. CDR3 coding DNA: TGTGCCAGCAGCCAAGATCTCAACATCAACGGGGATACGCAGTATTTT.